These 18 T cell receptor beta chains share one sample of origin, sequenced in a study of shared clonotypes between healthy human individuals. Profiling relied on immunoSEQ multiplex PCR, and the TCRdb table lists in-frame clones only, not all of them. The table has about 2 million clones, approximately 94% seen once. Naive CD8 cells comprised CD45RO-negative, CCR7-positively selected cells, excluding terminally differentiated effector memory CD45RA+ cells. The sequencing input was naive CD8+ T cells sorted from blood. These receptors were taken from a man between 18 and 35 years old in good health.

This chain joins TRBV4-1 and TRBJ2-3; TRBD2 matches 8 bases. The CDR3 loop spans 17 amino acids. Germline CDR1 reads MGHRA; CDR2 reads YSYEKL. The V and J ends lost 1 base and 3 bases, in that order; junction bases with no gene match: 9. CDR3 loop: CASSQVQSGGPTDTQYF. The CDR3 region has the DNA TGCGCCAGCAGCCAAGTCCAAAGCGGGGGCCCGACAGATACGCAGTATTTT.

This clone was detected once. The sample contains more than one DNA sequence encoding this CDR3. This rearrangement joins TRBV2 to TRBJ1-2, with a tentative D call TRBD1 (6 bases). CDR3 size: 12 residues. CDR1 and CDR2 (germline): SNHLY, FYNNEI. Trimming cost V 3 bases and J 7 bases, with 9 bases left between them. CDR3 coding DNA: TGTGCCAGCAGTGAGGGGGCGGGTGGCTACACCTTC. Its translation is CASSEGAGGYTF. Full variable domain (missing parts from reference TRBV2 and TRBJ1-2): EPEVTQTPSHQVTQMGQEVILRCVPISNHLYFYWYRQILGQKVEFLVSFYNNEISEKSEIFDDQFSVERPDGSNFTLKIRSTKLEDSAMYFCASSEGAGGYTFGSGTRLTVV.

The rearrangement uses TRBV4-1 and TRBJ1-2, with 8 positions matching TRBD1. Germline CDR1 is MGHRA and CDR2 is YSYEKL. This CDR3 has 15 amino acids. After removal of 0 bases from V and 3 bases from J, the junction contained 3 bases not matched to a gene. The DNA of the CDR3 is TGCGCCAGCAGCCAAGAACCAGGGGGCGACTATGGCTACACCTTC. Translated, it gives CASSQEPGGDYGYTF.

V usage is TRBV19 and J usage is TRBJ2-5; the D is unclear. This CDR3 spans 11 amino acids. The V gene lost 5 bases and the J gene lost 7 bases, with 8 bases spanning the gap. Per germline, CDR1 LNHDA and CDR2 SQIVND (reference sequence). The chain's CDR3 is CASSSVGTQYF. CDR3 coding DNA: TGTGCCAGTAGTTCTGTTGGGACCCAGTACTTC.

The CDR3 spells CAWTQGDSNEKLFF. CDR3 DNA sequence: TGTGCCTGGACCCAGGGGGACAGTAATGAAAAACTGTTTTTT. The chain has TRBV30 and TRBJ1-4; the match to TRBD1 covers 7 bases. Germline CDR1 is GTSNPN and CDR2 is SVGIG (reference sequence). The CDR3 extends over 14 amino acids. V gave up 4 bases and J gave up 4 bases; unmatched junction bases: 6. Together with reference TRBV30 and TRBJ1-4, the CDR3 gives the full variable domain: SQTIHQWPATLVQPVGSPLSLECTVEGTSNPNLYWYRQAAGRGLQLLFYSVGIGQISSEVPQNLSASRPQDRQFILSSKKLLLSDSGFYLCAWTQGDSNEKLFFGSGTQLSVL.

As concerns this clone: A read error may produce the germline difference seen at one junction end. The chain joins TRBV18 to TRBJ2-7, with D possibly TRBD1 on 5 matching bases. There are 14 residues in the CDR3. Looked up from germline, CDR1 is KGHSH and CDR2 is LQKENI. The CDR3 region is CASSPPGISHEQYF. The CDR3 nucleotides read TGTGCCAGCTCACCTCCAGGGATCTCCCACGAGCAGTACTTC.

The chain has TRBV7-8 and TRBJ2-7; 9 bases are a match to TRBD2. Germline CDR1 and CDR2: SGHVS and FQNEAQ. V shed 5 bases and J 3 bases; nucleotides not matched to a gene: 14. CDR3 length: 17 residues. This CDR3 reads CASSPSLAGDTSYEQYF. As DNA, the CDR3 is TGTGCCAGCAGCCCCTCCTTAGCGGGAGATACAAGCTACGAGCAGTACTTC. The full variable domain, in which reference TRBV7-8 and TRBJ2-7 provide the parts outside the CDR3, is GAGVSQSPRYKVAKRGQDVALRCDPISGHVSLFWYQQALGQGPEFLTYFQNEAQLDKSGLPSDRFFAERPEGSVSTLKIQRTQQEDSAVYLCASSPSLAGDTSYEQYFGPGTRLTVT.

To note about this clone: Other DNA sequences from this sample encode an identical CDR3 as well. The chain combines TRBV5-5 with TRBJ2-7; possible D gene TRBD2, 5 bases. The CDR3 length is 13 residues. The V and J ends lost 2 bases and 1 base respectively, with 7 bases between them. The germline V gene encodes CDR1 SGHKS and CDR2 YYEKEE (reference sequence). In nucleotides, the CDR3 is TGTGCCAGCAGCTTCGGCGGGTCCTACGAGCAGTACTTC. Its protein product is CASSFGGSYEQYF.

Concerning this clone: Other DNA sequences in the same sample also yield this CDR3. The chain employs TRBV25-1 and TRBJ1-1, with D hard to call. This CDR3 is built from 12 residues. The germline V gene encodes CDR1 MGHDK and CDR2 SYGVNS. With 9 bases removed from V and 3 bases from J, the gap between germline ends came to 11 bases. The CDR3 sequence: CASSEGYTEAFF. CDR3 DNA: TGTGCCAGTAGCGAGGGTTACACTGAAGCTTTCTTT.

The V gene is TRBV6-1, the J gene TRBJ2-1; D unresolved. The CDR3 is 14 residues long. Looked up from germline, CDR1 is MNHNS and CDR2 is SASEGT. The ends were cut back, 4 bases at V and 1 base at J, with 8 bases in the middle. The CDR3 sequence: CASSGAVSYNEQFF. The CDR3 DNA reads as TGTGCCAGCAGTGGGGCAGTTTCCTACAATGAGCAGTTCTTC.

This rearrangement joins TRBV4-2 to TRBJ1-1, with D possibly being TRBD1 (5 bases). V was shortened by 4 bases and J by 1 base, with 13 bases between the two germline ends. The CDR3 runs 15 residues. Germline CDR1 LGHNA, CDR2 YNFKEQ. The CDR3 DNA sequence: TGTGCCAGCAGCCCCGACCCAAGGGGGAACACTGAAGCTTTCTTT. Protein sequence: CASSPDPRGNTEAFF.

This clone has a single count. The rearrangement uses TRBV11-2 and TRBJ2-4; D is possibly TRBD1 (6 bases). Trimming took off 8 bases at V and 0 bases at J, with 17 bases between the two ends. This CDR3 spans 16 amino acids. Germline V gene sequence: CDR1 SGHAT, CDR2 FQNNGV. CDR3 protein: CASGTATGLAKNIQYF. For the CDR3, the DNA is TGTGCCAGCGGAACTGCGACAGGACTAGCCAAAAACATTCAGTACTTC.

This chain connects TRBV19 to TRBJ1-1; D not certain. This CDR3 spans 14 amino acids. V was pared by 7 bases and J by 2 bases, with 14 bases between. Germline-derived CDR1 and CDR2 are LNHDA and SQIVND (reference sequence). Written as DNA, the CDR3 is TGTGCCAGTATACAAGGGCAAGGTAACACTGAAGCTTTCTTT. Translating it yields CASIQGQGNTEAFF.

CDR3 coding DNA: TGTGCCAGCAGTTACAAGTGGGACTTAAAATTCTACGAGCAGTACTTC. Amino acid sequence: CASSYKWDLKFYEQYF. The chain carries TRBV6-5 and TRBJ2-7; a weak D match, TRBD2 (6 bases). CDR1 is MNHEY and CDR2 is SVGAGI in the germline V gene. Trimming removed 2 bases at V and 3 bases at J, with 17 bases between. This CDR3 is 16 amino acids long.

The gene calls are TRBV7-9 and TRBJ2-1, with 11 nucleotides matching TRBD2. Germline CDR1 SEHNR, CDR2 FQNEAQ (reference sequence). The trim removed 5 bases at V and 4 bases at J, leaving 7 bases unmatched. This CDR3 has 16 amino acids. The CDR3 protein is CASSPRGTSGYNEQFF. In DNA form, the CDR3 reads TGTGCCAGCAGCCCCCGCGGGACTAGCGGATACAATGAGCAGTTCTTC.

The CDR3 loop reads CASSLYGEREHGAFF. CDR3 sequence (DNA): TGTGCCAGCAGCCTTTATGGGGAAAGGGAACACGGAGCTTTCTTT. The genes are TRBV4-2 and TRBJ1-1; D gene unclear. The CDR3 sequence is 15 residues long. Germline values: CDR1 LGHNA, CDR2 YNFKEQ. The V gene lost 4 bases and the J gene lost 10 bases, with 22 bases spanning the gap.

This clone was observed a single time. The genes are TRBV27 and TRBJ2-3; perhaps TRBD2 as D (6 bases). CDR1 MNHEY and CDR2 SMNVEV come from the germline V gene (reference sequence). The CDR3 sequence is 16 residues long. V lost 2 bases, J lost 1 base, and 13 bases lay in between. The CDR3 region has the DNA TGTGCCAGCAGTTTACTACGCGGGATCGGCACAGATACGCAGTATTTT. This encodes CASSLLRGIGTDTQYF.

The chain carries TRBV11-2 and TRBJ2-5; 7 bases match TRBD1. The CDR3 has 16 residues. V shed 1 base, J shed 4 bases, and the junction held 9 bases outside the gene matches. The germline V gene encodes CDR1 SGHAT and CDR2 FQNNGV. The CDR3 DNA is TGTGCCAGCAGCTTAGGTCCGGGACAGAGATTAGAGACCCAGTACTTC. It translates to CASSLGPGQRLETQYF.